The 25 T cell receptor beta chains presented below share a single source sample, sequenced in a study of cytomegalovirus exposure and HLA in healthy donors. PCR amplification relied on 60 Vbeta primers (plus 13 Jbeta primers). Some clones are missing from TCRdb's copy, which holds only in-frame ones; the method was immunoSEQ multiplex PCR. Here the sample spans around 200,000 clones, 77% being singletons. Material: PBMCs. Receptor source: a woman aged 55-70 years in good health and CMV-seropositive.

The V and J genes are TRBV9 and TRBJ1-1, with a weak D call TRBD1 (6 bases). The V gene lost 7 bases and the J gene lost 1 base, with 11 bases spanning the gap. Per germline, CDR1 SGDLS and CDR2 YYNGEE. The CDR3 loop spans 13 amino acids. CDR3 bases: TGTGCCAGCGGACGGACAGCGAACACTGAAGCTTTCTTT. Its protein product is CASGRTANTEAFF.

The CDR3 DNA reads TGTGCCAGCTCACCCCCGTGGGAGCGAGACGAGCAGTACTTC. Protein product: CASSPPWERDEQYF. The chain uses TRBV18 and TRBJ2-7; D perhaps matches TRBD2 (5 bases). Germline assignment: CDR1 KGHSH and CDR2 LQKENI. The CDR3 covers 14 residues. The ends were cut back, 3 bases at V and 5 bases at J, with 14 bases in the middle.

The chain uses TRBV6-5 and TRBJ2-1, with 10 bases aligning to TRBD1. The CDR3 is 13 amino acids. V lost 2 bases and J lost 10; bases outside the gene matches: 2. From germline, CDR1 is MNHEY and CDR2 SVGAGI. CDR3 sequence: CASSYDRGREQFF. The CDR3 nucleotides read TGTGCCAGCAGTTACGACAGGGGGCGGGAGCAGTTCTTC.

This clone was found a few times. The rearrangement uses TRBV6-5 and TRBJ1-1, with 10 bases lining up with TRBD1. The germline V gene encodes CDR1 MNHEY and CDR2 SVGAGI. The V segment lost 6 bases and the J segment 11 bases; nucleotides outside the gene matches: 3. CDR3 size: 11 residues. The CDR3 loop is CASSDRGRAFF. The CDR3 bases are TGTGCCAGCAGCGACAGGGGGCGTGCTTTCTTT.

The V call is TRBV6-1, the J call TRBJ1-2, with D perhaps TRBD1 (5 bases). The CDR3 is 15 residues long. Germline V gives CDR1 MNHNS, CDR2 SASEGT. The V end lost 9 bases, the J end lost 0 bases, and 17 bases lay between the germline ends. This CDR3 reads CASRQTEAANYGYTF. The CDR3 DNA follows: TGTGCCAGTCGACAGACAGAGGCGGCTAACTATGGCTACACCTTC.

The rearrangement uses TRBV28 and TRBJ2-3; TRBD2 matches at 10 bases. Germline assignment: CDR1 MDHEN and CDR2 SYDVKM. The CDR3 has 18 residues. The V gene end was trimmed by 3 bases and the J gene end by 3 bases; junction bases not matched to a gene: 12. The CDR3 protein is CASSFPQLAGLSTDTQYF. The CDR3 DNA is TGTGCCAGCAGTTTCCCCCAACTAGCGGGATTGAGTACAGATACGCAGTATTTT. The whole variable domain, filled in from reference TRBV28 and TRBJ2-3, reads DVKVTQSSRYLVKRTGEKVFLECVQDMDHENMFWYRQDPGLGLRLIYFSYDVKMKEKGDIPEGYSVSREKKERFSLILESASTNQTSMYLCASSFPQLAGLSTDTQYFGPGTRLTVL.

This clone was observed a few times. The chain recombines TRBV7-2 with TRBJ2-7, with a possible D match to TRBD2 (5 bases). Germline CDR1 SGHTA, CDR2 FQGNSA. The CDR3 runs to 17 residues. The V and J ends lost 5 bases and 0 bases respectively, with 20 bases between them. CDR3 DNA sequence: TGTGCCAGCAGCCTCACCATCCTAACGGGGAGCTCCTACGAGCAGTACTTC. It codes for CASSLTILTGSSYEQYF.

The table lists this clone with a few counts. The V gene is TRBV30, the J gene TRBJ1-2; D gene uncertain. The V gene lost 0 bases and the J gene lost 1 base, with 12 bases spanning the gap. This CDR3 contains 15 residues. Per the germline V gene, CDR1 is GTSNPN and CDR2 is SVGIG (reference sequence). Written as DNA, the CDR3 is TGTGCCTGGAGTGTACGACTGGCTCGTAACTATGGCTACACCTTC. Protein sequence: CAWSVRLARNYGYTF.

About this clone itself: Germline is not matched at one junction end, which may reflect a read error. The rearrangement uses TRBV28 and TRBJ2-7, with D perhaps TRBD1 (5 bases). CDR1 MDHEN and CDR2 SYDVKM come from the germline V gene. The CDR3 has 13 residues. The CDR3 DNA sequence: TGTGCCAGCACTTTACAGGCTGCCTACGAGCAGTACTTC. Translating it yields CASTLQAAYEQYF.

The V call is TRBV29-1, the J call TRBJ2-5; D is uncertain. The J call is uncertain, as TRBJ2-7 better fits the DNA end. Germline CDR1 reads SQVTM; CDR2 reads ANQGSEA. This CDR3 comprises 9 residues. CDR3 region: CSVPYEQYF. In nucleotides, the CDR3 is TGCAGCGTCCCTTACGAGCAGTACTTC.

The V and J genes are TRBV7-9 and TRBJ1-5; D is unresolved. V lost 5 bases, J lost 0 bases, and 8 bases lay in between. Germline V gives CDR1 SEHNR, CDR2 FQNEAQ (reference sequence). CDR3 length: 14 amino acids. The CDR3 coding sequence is TGTGCCAGCAGCACATACCCTAGCAATCAGCCCCAGCATTTT. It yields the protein CASSTYPSNQPQHF.

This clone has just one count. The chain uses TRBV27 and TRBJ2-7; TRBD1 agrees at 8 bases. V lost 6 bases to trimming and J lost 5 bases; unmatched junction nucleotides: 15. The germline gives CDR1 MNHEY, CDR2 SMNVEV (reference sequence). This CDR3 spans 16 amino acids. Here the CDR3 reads CASSPLTGVATNEQYF. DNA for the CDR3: TGTGCCAGCAGCCCTTTGACAGGGGTCGCGACGAACGAGCAGTACTTC.

Written as DNA, the CDR3 is TGTGCCAGCAGCGAGGGACAGGGGAAAACGGACACCATATATTTT. It is translated as CASSEGQGKTDTIYF. V is TRBV7-8 and J is TRBJ1-3; 10 nucleotides line up with TRBD1. Looked up from germline, CDR1 is SGHVS and CDR2 is FQNEAQ. J gave up 8 bases and V 5 bases, and 9 bases lay outside the gene matches. CDR3 length equals 15 residues.

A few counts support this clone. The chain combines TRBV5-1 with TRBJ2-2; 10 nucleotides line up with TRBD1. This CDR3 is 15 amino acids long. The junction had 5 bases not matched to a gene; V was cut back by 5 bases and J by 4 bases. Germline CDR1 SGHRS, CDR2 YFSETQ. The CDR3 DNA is TGCGCCAGCAGGGGGACAGGGGCGCCCACCGGGGAGCTGTTTTTT. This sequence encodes CASRGTGAPTGELFF.

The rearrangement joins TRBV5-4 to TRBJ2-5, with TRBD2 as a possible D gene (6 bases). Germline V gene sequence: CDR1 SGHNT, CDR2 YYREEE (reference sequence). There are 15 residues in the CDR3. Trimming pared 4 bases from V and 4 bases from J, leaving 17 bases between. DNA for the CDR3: TGTGCCAGCAGCCCGCCGCAGCAGGGAGGAGAGACCCAGTACTTC. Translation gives CASSPPQQGGETQYF. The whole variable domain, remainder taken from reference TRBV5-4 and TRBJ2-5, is ETGVTQSPTHLIKTRGQQVTLRCSSQSGHNTVSWYQQALGQGPQFIFQYYREEENGRGNFPPRFSGLQFPNYSSELNVNALELDDSALYLCASSPPQQGGETQYFGPGTRLLVL.

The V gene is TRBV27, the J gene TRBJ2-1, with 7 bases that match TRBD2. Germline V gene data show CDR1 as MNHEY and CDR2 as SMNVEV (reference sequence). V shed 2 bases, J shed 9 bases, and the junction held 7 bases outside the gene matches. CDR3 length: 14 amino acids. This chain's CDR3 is CASSLSRGRGEQFF. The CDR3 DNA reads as TGTGCCAGCAGTTTAAGTCGCGGGAGAGGTGAGCAGTTCTTC.

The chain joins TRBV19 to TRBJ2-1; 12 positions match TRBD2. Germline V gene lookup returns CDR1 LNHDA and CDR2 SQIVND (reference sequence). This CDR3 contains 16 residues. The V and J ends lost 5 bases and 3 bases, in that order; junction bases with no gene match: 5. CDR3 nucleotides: TGTGCCAGTAGTCCCCGACTAGCGGGGGTCTACAATGAGCAGTTCTTC. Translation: CASSPRLAGVYNEQFF.

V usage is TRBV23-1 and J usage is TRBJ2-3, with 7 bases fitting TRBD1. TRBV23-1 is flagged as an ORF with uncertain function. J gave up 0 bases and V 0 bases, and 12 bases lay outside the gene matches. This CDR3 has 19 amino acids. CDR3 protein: CASSQSTLIQGMSTDTQYF. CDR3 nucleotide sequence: TGCGCCAGCAGTCAATCCACACTGATACAGGGGATGAGCACAGATACGCAGTATTTT.

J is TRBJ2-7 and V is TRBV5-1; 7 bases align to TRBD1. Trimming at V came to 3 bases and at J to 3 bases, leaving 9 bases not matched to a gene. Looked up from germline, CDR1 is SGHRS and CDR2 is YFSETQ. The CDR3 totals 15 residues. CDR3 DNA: TGCGCCAGCAGCTCTCGAGGGGGCCCCAACTACGAGCAGTACTTC. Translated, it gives CASSSRGGPNYEQYF. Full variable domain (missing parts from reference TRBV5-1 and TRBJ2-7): KAGVTQTPRYLIKTRGQQVTLSCSPISGHRSVSWYQQTPGQGLQFLFEYFSETQRNKGNFPGRFSGRQFSNSRSEMNVSTLELGDSALYLCASSSRGGPNYEQYFGPGTRLTVT.

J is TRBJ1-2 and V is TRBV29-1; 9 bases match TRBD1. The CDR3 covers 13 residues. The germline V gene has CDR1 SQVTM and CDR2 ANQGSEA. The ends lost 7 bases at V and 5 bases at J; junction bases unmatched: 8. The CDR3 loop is CSAATGGGYGYTF. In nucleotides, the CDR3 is TGCAGCGCAGCGACAGGGGGGGGGTATGGCTACACCTTC. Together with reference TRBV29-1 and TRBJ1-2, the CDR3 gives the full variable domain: SAVISQKPSRDICQRGTSLTIQCQVDSQVTMMFWYRQQPGQSLTLIATANQGSEATYESGFVIDKFPISRPNLTFSTLTVSNMSPEDSSIYLCSAATGGGYGYTFGSGTRLTVV.

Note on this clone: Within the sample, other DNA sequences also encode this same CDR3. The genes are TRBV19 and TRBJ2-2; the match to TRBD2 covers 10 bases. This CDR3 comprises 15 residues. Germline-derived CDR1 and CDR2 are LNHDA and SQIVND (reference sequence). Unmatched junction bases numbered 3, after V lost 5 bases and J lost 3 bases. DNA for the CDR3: TGTGCCAGTAGTCCCCTAGCGGGAGACACCGGGGAGCTGTTTTTT. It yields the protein CASSPLAGDTGELFF.

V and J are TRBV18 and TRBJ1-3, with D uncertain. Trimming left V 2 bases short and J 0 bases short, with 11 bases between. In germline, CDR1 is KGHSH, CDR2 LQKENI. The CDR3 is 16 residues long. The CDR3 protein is CASSPETSLSGNTIYF. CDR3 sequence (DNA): TGTGCCAGCTCACCAGAGACTAGCCTCTCTGGAAACACCATATATTTT.

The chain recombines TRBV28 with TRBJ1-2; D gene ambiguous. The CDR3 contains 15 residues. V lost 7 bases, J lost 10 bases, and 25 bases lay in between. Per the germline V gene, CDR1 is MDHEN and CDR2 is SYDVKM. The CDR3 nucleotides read TGTGCCAGCATTTCCCCGGGTGGGTCCGTGAGGGACTACACCTTC. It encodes CASISPGGSVRDYTF.

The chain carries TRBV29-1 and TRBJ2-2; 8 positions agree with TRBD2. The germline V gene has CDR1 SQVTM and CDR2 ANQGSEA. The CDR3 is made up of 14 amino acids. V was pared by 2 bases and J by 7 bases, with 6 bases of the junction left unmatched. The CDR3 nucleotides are TGCAGCGTTGAATTCATCGGGGGGGTCGGGGAGCTGTTTTTT. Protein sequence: CSVEFIGGVGELFF.

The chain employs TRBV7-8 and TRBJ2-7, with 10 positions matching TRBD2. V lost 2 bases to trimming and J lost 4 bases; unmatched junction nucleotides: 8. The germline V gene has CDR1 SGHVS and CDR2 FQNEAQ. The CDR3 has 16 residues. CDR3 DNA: TGTGCCAGCAGCTTATCGGCTAGCGGGGGAACGTACGAGCAGTACTTC. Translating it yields CASSLSASGGTYEQYF.